This T cell receptor beta chain was obtained from a study of cytomegalovirus exposure and HLA in healthy donors. The V gene end was trimmed by 5 bases and the J gene end by 1 base; junction bases not matched to a gene: 7. The CDR3 covers 16 residues. Germline CDR1 is SGHTA and CDR2 is FQGNSA. Details on this clone: Its matching antigen is unknown.

PCR primers comprised 60 Vbeta and 13 Jbeta primers. Using immunoSEQ multiplex PCR, the repertoire was profiled, and TCRdb retains in-frame clones only, with some absent. The data contain 150,000 to 200,000 clones, around three quarters of them seen just once; the ten biggest clones take up over 3%. General study results and limits: The authors later found most CMV-associated TCR beta chains appeared HLA-restricted. A prior analysis recorded that most TCR beta V segments were productive about 90% or about 30% of the time. Sequence variants that were highly shared formed a cluster that was likely a sequencing artifact. One later analysis reportedly identified an Asian-associated ancestry cluster that showed fewer N-insertions than the approximately 670-donor mean.

The sequenced material came from PBMCs. The chain combines TRBV7-2 with TRBJ2-4, with 8 bases that match TRBD2. This receptor was identified in a male donor in good health and CMV-seronegative. The CDR3: CASSPGGARAKNIQYF. CDR3 nucleotide sequence: TGTGCCAGCAGCCCGGGAGGGGCCAGGGCCAAAAACATTCAGTACTTC.